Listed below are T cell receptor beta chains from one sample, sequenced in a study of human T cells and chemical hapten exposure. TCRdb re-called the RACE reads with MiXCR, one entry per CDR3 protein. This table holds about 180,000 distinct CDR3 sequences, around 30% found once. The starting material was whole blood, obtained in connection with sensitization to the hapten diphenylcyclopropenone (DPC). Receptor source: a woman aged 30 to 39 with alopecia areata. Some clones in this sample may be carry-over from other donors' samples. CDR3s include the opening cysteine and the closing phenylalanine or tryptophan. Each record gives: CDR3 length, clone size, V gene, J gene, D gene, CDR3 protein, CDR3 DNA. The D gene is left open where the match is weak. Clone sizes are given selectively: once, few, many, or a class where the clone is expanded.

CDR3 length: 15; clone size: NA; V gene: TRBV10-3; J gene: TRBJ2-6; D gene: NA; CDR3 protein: CAIRSGTTGANVLTF; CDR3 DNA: TGTGCCATCAGGAGCGGGACAACGGGGGCCAACGTCCTGACTTTC
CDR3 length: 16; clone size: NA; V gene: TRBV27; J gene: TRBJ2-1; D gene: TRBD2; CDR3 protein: CASTPTVLAGYNEQFF; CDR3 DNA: TGTGCCAGCACCCCAACCGTGCTAGCGGGGTACAATGAGCAGTTCTTC
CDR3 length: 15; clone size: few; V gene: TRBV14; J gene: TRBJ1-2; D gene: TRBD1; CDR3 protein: CASSPQGGLGYGYTF; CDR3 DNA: TGTGCCAGCAGCCCCCAGGGGGGGCTAGGCTATGGCTACACCTTC
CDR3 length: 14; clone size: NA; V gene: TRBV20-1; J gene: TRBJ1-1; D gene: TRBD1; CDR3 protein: CSARYRGVGTEAFF; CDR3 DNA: TGCAGTGCTAGATACAGGGGTGTGGGCACTGAAGCTTTCTTT
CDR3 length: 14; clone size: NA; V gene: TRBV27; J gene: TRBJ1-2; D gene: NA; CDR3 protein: CASSRQDTKYGYTF; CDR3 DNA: TGTGCCAGCTCTCGACAGGACACCAAATATGGCTACACCTTC
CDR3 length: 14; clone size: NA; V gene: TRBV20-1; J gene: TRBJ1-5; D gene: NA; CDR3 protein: CSARVGVGNQPQHF; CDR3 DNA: TGCAGTGCTAGAGTAGGGGTCGGCAATCAGCCCCAGCATTTT
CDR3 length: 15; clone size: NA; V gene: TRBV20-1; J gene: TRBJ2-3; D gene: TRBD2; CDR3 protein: CSASGTSGRANTQYF; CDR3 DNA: TGCAGTGCTAGTGGGACTAGCGGGAGGGCAAATACGCAGTATTTT
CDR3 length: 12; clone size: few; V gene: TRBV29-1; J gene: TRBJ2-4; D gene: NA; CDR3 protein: CSYLQGTDIQYF; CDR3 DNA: TGCAGCTATCTCCAGGGGACGGACATTCAGTACTTC
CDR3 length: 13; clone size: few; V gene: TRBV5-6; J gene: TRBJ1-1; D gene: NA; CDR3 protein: CASSSVGRTEAFF; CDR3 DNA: TGTGCCAGCAGCTCCGTTGGGAGGACTGAAGCTTTCTTT
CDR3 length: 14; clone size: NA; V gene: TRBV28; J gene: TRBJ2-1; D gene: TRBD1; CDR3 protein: CASISLRTGSEQFF; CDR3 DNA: TGTGCCAGCATTTCCCTCCGGACAGGGTCCGAGCAGTTCTTC
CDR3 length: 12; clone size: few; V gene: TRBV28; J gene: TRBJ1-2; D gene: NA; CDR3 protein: CASSLGHYGYTF; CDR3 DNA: TGTGCCAGCAGTTTAGGACACTATGGCTACACCTTC
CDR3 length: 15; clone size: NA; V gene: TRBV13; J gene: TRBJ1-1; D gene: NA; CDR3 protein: CASSLVGRANTEAFF; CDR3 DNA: TGTGCCAGCAGCTTAGTGGGCAGAGCAAACACTGAAGCTTTCTTT
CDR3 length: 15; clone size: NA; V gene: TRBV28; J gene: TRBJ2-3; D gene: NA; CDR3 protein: CASSLWEARGYTQYF; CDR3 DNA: TGTGCCAGCAGTCTGTGGGAGGCTCGGGGTTATACGCAGTATTTT
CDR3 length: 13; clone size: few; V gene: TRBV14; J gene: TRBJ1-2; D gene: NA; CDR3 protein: CASSPRRGGGYTF; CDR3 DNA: TGTGCCAGCAGCCCGAGGAGGGGTGGTGGCTACACCTTC
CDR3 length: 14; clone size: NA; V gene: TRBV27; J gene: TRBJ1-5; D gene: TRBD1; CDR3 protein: CASSGQAAGQPQHF; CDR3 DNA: TGTGCCAGCAGCGGACAGGCGGCAGGTCAGCCCCAGCATTTT
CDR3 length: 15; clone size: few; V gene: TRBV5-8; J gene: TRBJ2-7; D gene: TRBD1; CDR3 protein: CASSLVGTGAYEQYF; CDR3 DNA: TGTGCCAGCAGCTTGGTCGGGACAGGAGCCTACGAGCAGTACTTC
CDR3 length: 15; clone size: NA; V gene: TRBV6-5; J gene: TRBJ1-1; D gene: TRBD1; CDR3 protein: CASSYSWTGATEAFF; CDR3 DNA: TGTGCCAGCAGTTACTCGTGGACAGGGGCCACTGAAGCTTTCTTT
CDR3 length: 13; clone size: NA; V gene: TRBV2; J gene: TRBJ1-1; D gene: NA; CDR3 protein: CASTITENTEAFF; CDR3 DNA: TGTGCCAGCACGATAACAGAAAACACTGAAGCTTTCTTT
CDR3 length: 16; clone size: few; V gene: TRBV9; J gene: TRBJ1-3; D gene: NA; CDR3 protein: CASSVDRGGTGNTIYF; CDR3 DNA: TGTGCCAGCAGCGTAGATAGGGGAGGGACTGGAAACACCATATATTTT
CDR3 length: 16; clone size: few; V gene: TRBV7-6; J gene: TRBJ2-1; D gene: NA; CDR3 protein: CASSLVSGLGGNEQFF; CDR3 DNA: TGTGCCAGCAGCTTAGTTAGCGGTTTAGGGGGCAATGAGCAGTTCTTC
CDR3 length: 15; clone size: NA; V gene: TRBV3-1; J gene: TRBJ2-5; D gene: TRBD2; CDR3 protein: CASSLGTSGQETQYF; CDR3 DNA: TGTGCCAGCAGCCTAGGGACTAGCGGTCAAGAGACCCAGTACTTC
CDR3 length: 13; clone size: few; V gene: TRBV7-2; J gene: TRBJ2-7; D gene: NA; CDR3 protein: CASSRDPDYEQYF; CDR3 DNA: TGTGCCAGCAGCCGGGACCCTGACTACGAGCAGTACTTC
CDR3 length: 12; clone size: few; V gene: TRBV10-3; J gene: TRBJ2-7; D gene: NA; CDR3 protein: CAISDPGYEQYF; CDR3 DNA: TGTGCCATCAGTGATCCTGGCTACGAGCAGTACTTC
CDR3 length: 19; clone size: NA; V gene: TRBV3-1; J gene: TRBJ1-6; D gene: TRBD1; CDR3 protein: CASSQKWGTEHFSNSPLHF; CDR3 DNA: TGTGCCAGCAGCCAAAAGTGGGGGACAGAACATTTTAGTAATTCACCCCTCCACTTT
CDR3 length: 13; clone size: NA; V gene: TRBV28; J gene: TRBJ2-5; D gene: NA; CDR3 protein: CASHMGVLETQYF; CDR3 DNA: TGTGCCTCACATATGGGAGTTCTAGAGACCCAGTACTTC
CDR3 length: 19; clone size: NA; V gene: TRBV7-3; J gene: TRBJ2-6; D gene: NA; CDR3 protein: CASSPYPPTGYTGANVLTF; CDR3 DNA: TGTGCCAGCAGCCCCTATCCTCCGACGGGATATACTGGGGCCAACGTCCTGACTTTC
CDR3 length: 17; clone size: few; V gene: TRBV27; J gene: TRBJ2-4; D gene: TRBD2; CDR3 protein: CASSLNLAASLKNIQYF; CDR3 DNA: TGTGCCAGCAGTTTAAATCTAGCGGCAAGCCTTAAAAACATTCAGTACTTC
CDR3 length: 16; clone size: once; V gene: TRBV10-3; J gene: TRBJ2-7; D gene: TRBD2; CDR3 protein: CAISDGGLAGSYEQYF; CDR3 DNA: TGTGCCATCAGTGACGGGGGACTAGCGGGGTCCTACGAGCAGTACTTC
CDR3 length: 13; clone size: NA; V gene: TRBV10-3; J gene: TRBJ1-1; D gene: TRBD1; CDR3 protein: CAIREEDRTEAFF; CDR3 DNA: TGTGCCATCAGGGAAGAGGACAGGACTGAAGCTTTCTTT
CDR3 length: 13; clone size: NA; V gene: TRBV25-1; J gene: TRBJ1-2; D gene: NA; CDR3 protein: CASSEGGSYGYTF; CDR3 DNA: TGTGCCAGCAGTGAAGGGGGCTCCTATGGCTACACCTTC
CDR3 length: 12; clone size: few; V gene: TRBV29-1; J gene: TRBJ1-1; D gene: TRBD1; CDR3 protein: CSVQGGNTEAFF; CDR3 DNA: TGCAGCGTGCAGGGGGGGAACACTGAAGCTTTCTTT
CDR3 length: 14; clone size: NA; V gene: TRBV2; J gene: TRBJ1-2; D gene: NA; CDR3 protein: CASSIQRRADGYTF; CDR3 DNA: TGTGCCAGCAGTATACAAAGGAGGGCGGATGGCTACACCTTC
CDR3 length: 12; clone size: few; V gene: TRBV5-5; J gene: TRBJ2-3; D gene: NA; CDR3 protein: CASSPNADTQYF; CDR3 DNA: TGTGCCAGCAGCCCAAACGCCGATACGCAGTATTTT
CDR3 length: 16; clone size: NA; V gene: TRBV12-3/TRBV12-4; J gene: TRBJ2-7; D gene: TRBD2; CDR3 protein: CASSWGLAGGSYEQYF; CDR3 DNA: TGTGCCAGCAGTTGGGGACTAGCGGGGGGGTCCTACGAGCAGTACTTC
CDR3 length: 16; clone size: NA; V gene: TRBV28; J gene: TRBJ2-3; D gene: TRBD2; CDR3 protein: CASSERTSGSRYTQYF; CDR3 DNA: TGTGCCAGCAGTGAACGGACTAGCGGGAGTCGATATACGCAGTATTTT
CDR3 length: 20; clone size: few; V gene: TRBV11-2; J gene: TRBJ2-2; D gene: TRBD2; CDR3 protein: CASSLTLTLRAGGYTGELFF; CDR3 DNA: TGTGCCAGCAGCTTAACCCTTACCCTCCGGGCGGGAGGGTACACCGGGGAGCTGTTTTTT
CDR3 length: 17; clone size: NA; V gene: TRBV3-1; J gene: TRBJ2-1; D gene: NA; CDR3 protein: CASSQGPGNVWINEQFF; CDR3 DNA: TGTGCCAGCAGCCAAGGCCCAGGGAATGTTTGGATTAATGAGCAGTTCTTC
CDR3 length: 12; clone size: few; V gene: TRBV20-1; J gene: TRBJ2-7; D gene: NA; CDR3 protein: CSANRGGYEQYF; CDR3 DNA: TGCAGTGCGAACAGGGGAGGCTACGAGCAGTACTTC
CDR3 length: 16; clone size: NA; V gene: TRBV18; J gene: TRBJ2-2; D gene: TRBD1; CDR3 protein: CASSPNPDRGSGELFF; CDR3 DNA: TGTGCCAGCTCACCAAATCCGGACAGGGGTTCCGGGGAGCTGTTTTTT
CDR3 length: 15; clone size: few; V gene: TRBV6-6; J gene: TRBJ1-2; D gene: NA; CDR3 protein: CASTALSDRHAGYTF; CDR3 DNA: TGTGCCAGCACGGCGCTCAGCGACAGACATGCTGGCTACACCTTC
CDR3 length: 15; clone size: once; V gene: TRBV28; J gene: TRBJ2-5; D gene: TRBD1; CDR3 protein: CASSSPGTGKETQYF; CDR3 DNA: TGTGCCAGCAGTTCCCCCGGGACAGGAAAAGAGACCCAGTACTTC
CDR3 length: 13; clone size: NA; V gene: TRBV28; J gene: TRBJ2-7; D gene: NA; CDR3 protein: CASSLGGVYEQYF; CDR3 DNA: TGTGCCAGCAGTTTAGGAGGGGTATACGAGCAGTACTTC
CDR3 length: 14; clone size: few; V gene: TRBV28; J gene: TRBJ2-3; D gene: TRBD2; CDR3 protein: CASLGLALEDTQYF; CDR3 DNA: TGTGCCTCCTTGGGACTAGCGCTGGAAGATACGCAGTATTTT
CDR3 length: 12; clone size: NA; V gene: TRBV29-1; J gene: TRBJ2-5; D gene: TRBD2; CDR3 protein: CSVDLAGETQYF; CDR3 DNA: TGCAGCGTTGACCTAGCGGGAGAGACCCAGTACTTC
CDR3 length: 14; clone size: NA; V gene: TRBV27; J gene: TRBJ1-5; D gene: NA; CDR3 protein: CASSLSLGGQPQHF; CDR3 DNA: TGTGCCAGCAGTTTATCCTTGGGCGGTCAGCCCCAGCATTTT
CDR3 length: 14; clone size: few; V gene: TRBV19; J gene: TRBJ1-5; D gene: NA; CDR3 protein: CASSIVGSDQPQHF; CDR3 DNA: TGTGCCAGTAGTATAGTCGGCTCGGATCAGCCCCAGCATTTT